This T cell receptor (beta chain) was profiled in a study of control samples from healthy donors and cancer patients. Clones were sequenced by immunoSEQ multiplex PCR, and TCRdb holds only the in-frame ones, with some missing. There are roughly 38,000 clones in the sample; approximately 90% occur only once, and around 3.6% lies in the top ten. CDR1 and CDR2 (germline): SEHNR, FQNEAQ (reference sequence). Trimming took 4 bases from V and 2 from J, leaving 8 bases between them. CDR3 length: 13 amino acids. The chain uses TRBV7-9 and TRBJ1-1, with D maybe TRBD1 (5 bases). The material sequenced was blood. The TCR sequence derives from a woman aged 50 to 65 in good health. CDR3 protein: CASSSQGNTEAFF. The DNA of the CDR3 is TGTGCCAGCAGCTCGCAGGGTAACACTGAAGCTTTCTTT.